Below, 4 T cell receptor beta chains from the same sample are listed, as sequenced in a study of blood T cell repertoires in COVID-19. Data came from immunoSEQ multiplex PCR; TCRdb stores just in-frame clones and leaves some out. This repertoire shows about 190,000 clones, about four fifths found once; its top ten account for approximately 3%. Sequenced: PBMCs or T cells enriched from blood (not recorded which). Every receptor here comes from a woman in her twenties or thirties who had recovered from COVID-19.

The chain has TRBV28 and TRBJ1-6; D might be TRBD1 (6 bases). The V end lost 9 bases, the J end lost 3 bases, and 9 bases lay between the germline ends. The CDR3 contains 13 residues. The germline V gene encodes CDR1 MDHEN and CDR2 SYDVKM. The CDR3 DNA follows: TGTGCCAGTGAACAGGGCTATAATTCACCCCTCCACTTT. Its protein is CASEQGYNSPLHF. The full variable domain, its missing parts supplied by reference TRBV28 and TRBJ1-6, is DVKVTQSSRYLVKRTGEKVFLECVQDMDHENMFWYRQDPGLGLRLIYFSYDVKMKEKGDIPEGYSVSREKKERFSLILESASTNQTSMYLCASEQGYNSPLHFGNGTRLTVT.

This clone has at least ten counts. V usage is TRBV18 and J usage is TRBJ2-3, with TRBD2 matching over 14 bases. The CDR3 totals 15 residues. Germline CDR1 KGHSH, CDR2 LQKENI. V trimming: 4 bases; J trimming: 5 bases; junction bases outside the gene matches: 2. CDR3 DNA sequence: TGTGCCAGCTCACGACTAGCGGGAGGGCGAGATACGCAGTATTTT. It specifies CASSRLAGGRDTQYF.

The table lists this clone with a few counts. CDR3 coding DNA: TGTGCCAGCAGTTATGGGGCTAGCGGGGGGAGGAATGAGCAGTTCTTC. Residues: CASSYGASGGRNEQFF. The genes are TRBV6-6 and TRBJ2-1, with 11 bases identical to TRBD2. The V and J ends lost 3 bases and 7 bases, in that order; junction bases with no gene match: 8. Germline V gene lookup returns CDR1 MNHNY and CDR2 SVGAGI (reference sequence). CDR3 length equals 16 residues.

This clone is a singleton in its sample. CDR3 in DNA: TGTGCCAGCAGTTTGGGTCAGGGAAAGTTCTTC. Translating gives CASSLGQGKFF. V gene TRBV28 combines with J gene TRBJ2-1; D might be TRBD1 (5 bases). Trimming removed 3 bases at V and 14 bases at J, with 11 bases between. Germline CDR1 and CDR2: MDHEN and SYDVKM. The CDR3 extends over 11 amino acids.